This T cell receptor (beta chain) was identified during a study of blood T cells in healthy people across ages. General study results and limits: Higher naive T cell percentage went strongly together with higher TCR beta diversity. Roughly linearly, TCR beta diversity per million T cells fell as age increased.

The authors isolated at least 6.5 million PBMCs per sample. In its sample, this clonotype was seen a few times. What it binds is unknown. Germline CDR1 SGHDT, CDR2 YYEEEE. The CDR3 runs 17 residues. Through a sample-barcoded 5' primer and a J-beta primer mix, a second PCR was run for roughly 6 to 11 cycles. TCRdb passed the 5' RACE reads through MiXCR, listing each CDR3 protein once. The table lists roughly 1.9 million distinct CDR3 sequences, approximately 39% of them singletons. The source is a human donor in good health. This chain connects TRBV5-6 to TRBJ2-5; maybe TRBD1 (6 bases). The J call may be wrong; the DNA end is better matched by TRBJ2-7. The sequencing input was blood. The CDR3 sequence: CASSLGVVGTRLFEQYF. CDR3 coding DNA: TGTGCCAGCAGCTTGGGAGTAGTCGGGACACGGCTTTTCGAGCAGTACTTC.